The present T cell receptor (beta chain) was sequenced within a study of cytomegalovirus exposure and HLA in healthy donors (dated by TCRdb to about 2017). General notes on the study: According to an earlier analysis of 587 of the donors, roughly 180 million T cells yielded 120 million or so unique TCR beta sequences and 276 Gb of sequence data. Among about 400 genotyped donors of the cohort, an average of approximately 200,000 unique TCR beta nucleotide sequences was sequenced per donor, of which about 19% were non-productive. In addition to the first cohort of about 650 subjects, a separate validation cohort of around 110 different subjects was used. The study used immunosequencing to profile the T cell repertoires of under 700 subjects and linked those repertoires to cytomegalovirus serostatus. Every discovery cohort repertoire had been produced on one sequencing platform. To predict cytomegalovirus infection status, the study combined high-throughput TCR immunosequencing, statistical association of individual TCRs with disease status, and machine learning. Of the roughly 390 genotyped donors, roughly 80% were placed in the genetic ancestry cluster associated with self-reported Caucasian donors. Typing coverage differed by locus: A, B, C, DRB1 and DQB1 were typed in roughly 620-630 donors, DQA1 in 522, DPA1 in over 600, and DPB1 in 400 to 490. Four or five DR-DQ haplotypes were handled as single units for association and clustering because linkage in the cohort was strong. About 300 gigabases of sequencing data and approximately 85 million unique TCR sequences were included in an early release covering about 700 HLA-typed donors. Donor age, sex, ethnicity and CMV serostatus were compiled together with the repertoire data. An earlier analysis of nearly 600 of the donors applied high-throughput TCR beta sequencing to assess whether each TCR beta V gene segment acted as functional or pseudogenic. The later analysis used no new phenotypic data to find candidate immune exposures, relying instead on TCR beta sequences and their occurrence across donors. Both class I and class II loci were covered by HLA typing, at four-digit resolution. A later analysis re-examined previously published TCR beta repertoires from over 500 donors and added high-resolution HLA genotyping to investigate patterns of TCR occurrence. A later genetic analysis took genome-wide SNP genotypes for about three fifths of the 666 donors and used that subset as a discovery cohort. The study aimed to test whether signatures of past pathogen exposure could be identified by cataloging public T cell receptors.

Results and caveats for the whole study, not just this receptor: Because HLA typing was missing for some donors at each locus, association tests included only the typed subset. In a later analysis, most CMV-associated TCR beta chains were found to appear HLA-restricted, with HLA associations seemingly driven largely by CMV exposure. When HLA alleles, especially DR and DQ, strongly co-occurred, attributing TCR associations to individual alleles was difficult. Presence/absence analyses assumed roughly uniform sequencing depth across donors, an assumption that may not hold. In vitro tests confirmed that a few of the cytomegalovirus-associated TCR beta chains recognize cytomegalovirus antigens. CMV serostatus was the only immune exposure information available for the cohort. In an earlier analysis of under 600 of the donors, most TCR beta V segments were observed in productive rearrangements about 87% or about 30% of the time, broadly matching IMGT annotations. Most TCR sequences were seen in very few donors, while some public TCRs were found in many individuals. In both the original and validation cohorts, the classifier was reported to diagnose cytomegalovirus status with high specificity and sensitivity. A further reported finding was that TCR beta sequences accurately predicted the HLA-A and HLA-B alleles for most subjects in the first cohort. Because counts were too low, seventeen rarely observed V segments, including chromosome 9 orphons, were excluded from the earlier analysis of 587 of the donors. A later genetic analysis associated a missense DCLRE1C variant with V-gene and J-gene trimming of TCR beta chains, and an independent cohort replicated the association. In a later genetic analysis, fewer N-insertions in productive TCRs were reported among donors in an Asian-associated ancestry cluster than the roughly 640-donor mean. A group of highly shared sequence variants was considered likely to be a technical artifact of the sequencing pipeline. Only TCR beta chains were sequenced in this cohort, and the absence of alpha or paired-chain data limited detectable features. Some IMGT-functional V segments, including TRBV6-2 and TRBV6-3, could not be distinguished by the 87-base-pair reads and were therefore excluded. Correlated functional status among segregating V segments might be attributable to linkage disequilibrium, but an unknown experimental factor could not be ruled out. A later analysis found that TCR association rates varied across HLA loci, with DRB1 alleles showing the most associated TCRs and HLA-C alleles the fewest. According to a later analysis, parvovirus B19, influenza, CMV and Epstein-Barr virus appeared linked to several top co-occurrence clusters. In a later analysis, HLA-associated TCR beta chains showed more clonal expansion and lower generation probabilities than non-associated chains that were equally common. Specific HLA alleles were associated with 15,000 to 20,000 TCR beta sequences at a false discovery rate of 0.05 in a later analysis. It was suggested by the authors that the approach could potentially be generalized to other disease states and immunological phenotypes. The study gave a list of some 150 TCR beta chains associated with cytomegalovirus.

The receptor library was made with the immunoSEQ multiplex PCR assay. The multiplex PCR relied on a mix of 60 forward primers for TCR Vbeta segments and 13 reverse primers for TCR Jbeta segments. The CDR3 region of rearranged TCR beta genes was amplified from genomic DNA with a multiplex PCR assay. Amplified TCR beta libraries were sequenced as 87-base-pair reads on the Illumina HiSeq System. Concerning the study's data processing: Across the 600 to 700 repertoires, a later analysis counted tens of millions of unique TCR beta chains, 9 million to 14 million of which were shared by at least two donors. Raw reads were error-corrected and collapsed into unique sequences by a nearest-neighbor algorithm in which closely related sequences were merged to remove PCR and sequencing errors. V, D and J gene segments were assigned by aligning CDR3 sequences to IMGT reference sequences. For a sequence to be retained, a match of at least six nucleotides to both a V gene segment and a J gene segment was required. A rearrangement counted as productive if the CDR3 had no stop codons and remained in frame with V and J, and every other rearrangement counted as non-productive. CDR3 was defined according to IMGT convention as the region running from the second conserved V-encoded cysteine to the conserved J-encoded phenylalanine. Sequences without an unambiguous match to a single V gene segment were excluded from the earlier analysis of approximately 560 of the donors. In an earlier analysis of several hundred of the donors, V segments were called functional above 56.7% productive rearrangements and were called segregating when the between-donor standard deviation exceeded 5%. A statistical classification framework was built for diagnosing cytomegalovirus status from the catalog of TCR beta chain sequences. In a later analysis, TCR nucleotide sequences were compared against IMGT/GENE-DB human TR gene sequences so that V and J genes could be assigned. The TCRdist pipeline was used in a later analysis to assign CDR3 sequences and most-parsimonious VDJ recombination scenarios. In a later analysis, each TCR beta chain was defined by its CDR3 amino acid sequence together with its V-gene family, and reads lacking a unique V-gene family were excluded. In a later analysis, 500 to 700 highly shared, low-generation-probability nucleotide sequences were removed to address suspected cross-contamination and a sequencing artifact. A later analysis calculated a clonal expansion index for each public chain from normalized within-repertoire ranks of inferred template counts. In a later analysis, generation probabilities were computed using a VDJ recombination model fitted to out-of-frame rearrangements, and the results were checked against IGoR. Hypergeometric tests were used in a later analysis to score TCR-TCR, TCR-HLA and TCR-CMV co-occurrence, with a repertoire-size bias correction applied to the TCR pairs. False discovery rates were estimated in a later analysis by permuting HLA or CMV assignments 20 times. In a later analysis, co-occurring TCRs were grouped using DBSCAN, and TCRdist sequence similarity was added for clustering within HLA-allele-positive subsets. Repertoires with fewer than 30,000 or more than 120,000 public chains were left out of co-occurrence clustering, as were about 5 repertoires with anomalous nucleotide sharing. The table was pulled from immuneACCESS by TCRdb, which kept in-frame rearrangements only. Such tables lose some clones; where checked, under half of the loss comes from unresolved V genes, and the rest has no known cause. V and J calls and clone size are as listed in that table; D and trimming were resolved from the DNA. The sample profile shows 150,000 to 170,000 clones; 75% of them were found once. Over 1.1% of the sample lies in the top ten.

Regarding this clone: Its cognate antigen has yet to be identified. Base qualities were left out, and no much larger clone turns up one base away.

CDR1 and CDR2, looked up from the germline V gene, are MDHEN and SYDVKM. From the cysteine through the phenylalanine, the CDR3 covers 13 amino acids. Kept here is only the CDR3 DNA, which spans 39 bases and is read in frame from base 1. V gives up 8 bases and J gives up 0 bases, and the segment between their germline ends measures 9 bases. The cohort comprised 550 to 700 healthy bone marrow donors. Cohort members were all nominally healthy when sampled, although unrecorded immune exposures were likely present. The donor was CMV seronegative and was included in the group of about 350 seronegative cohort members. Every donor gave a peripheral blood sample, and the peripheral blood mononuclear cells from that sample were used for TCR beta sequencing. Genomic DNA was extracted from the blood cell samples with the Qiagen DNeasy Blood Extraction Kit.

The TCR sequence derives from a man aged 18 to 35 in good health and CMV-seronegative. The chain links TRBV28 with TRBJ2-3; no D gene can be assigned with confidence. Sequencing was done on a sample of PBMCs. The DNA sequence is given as TGTGCCAGCCGCTCCGGGAGCACAGATACGCAGTATTTT. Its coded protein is CASRSGSTDTQYF.